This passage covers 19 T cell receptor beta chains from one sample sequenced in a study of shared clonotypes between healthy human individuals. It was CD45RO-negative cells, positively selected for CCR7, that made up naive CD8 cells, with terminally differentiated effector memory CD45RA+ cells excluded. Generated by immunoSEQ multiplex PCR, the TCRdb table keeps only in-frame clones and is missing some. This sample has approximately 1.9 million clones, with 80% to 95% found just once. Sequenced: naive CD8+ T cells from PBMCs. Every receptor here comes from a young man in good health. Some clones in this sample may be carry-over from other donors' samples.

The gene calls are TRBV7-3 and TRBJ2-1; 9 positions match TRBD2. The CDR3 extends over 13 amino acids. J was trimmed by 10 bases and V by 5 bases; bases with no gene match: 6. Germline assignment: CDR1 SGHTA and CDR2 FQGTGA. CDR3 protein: CASSAALAGEQFF. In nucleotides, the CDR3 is TGTGCCAGCAGCGCAGCGCTAGCGGGAGAGCAGTTCTTC.

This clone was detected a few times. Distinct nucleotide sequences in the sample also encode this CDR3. CDR3 sequence: CASSIGYNEQFF. DNA of the CDR3: TGTGCCAGTAGTATCGGTTACAATGAGCAGTTCTTC. The chain uses TRBV19 and TRBJ2-1; the D is unclear. The V gene lost 3 bases and the J gene lost 4 bases, with 4 bases spanning the gap. Looked up from germline, CDR1 is LNHDA and CDR2 is SQIVND (reference sequence). The CDR3 is 12 amino acids.

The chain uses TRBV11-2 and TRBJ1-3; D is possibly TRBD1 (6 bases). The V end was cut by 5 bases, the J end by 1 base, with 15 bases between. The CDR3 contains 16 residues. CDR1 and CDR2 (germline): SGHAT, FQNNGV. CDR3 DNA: TGTGCCAGCAGCCAGGGGTTGTGGGGTTCTGGAAACACCATATATTTT. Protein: CASSQGLWGSGNTIYF. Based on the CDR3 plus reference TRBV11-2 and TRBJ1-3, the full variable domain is EAGVAQSPRYKIIEKRQSVAFWCNPISGHATLYWYQQILGQGPKLLIQFQNNGVVDDSQLPKDRFSAERLKGVDSTLKIQPAKLEDSAVYLCASSQGLWGSGNTIYFGEGSWLTVV.

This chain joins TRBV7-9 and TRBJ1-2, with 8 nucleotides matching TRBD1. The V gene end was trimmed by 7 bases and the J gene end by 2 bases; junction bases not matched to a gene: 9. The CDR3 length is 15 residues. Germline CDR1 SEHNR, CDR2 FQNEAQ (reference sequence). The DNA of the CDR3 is TGTGCCAGCACCACGGGACAGGACCACAACTATGGCTACACCTTC. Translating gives CASTTGQDHNYGYTF.

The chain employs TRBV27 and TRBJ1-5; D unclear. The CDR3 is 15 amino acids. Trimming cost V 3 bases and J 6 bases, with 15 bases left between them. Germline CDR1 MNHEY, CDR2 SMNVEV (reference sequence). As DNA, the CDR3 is TGTGCCAGCAGTTTTATTCGGGAGGCTGGTCAGCCCCAGCATTTT. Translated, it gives CASSFIREAGQPQHF.

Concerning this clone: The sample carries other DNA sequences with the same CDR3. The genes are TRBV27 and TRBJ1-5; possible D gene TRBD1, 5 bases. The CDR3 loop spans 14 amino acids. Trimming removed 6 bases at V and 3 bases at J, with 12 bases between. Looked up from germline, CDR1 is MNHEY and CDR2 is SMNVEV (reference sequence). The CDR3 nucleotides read TGTGCCAGCAGGACTGGGGGATCCAATCAGCCCCAGCATTTT. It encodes CASRTGGSNQPQHF.

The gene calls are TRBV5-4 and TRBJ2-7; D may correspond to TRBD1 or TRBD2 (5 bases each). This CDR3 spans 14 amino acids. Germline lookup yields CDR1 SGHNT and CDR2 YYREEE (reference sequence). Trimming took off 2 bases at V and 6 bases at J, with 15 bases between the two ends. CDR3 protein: CASSFKGVEGEQYF. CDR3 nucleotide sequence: TGTGCCAGCAGCTTTAAAGGGGTTGAGGGCGAGCAGTACTTC.

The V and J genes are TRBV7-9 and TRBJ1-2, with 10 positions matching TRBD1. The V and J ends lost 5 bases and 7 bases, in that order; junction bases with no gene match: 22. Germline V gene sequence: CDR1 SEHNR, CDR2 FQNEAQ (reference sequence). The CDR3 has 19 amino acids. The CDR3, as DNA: TGTGCCAGCAGCCCACCTATATTGCCACCCGGGACAGGGGAGAGTGGCTACACCTTC. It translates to CASSPPILPPGTGESGYTF.

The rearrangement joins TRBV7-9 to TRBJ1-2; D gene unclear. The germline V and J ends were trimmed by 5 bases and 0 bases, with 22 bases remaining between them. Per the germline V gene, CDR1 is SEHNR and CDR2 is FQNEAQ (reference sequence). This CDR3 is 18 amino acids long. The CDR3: CASSRKSPGWLANYGYTF. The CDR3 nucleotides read TGTGCCAGCAGCCGGAAGTCGCCAGGATGGTTAGCTAACTATGGCTACACCTTC.

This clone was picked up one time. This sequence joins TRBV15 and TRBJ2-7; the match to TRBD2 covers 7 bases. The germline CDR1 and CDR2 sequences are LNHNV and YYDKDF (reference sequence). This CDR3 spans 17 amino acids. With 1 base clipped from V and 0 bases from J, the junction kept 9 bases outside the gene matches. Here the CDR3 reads CATSRGGSGVSSYEQYF. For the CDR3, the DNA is TGTGCCACCAGCAGAGGAGGGAGCGGGGTTAGCTCCTACGAGCAGTACTTC.

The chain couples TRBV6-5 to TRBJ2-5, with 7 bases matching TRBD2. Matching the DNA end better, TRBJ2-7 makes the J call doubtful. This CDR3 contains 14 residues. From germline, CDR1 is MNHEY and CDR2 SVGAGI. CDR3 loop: CASSYRLAVYEQYF. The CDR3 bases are TGTGCCAGCAGTTATCGGCTAGCGGTCTACGAGCAGTACTTC.

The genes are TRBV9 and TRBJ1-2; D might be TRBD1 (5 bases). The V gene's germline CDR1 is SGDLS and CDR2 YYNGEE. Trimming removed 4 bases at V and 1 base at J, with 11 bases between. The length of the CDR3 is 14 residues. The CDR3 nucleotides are TGTGCCAGCAGCCTCTCGGGGGTTAACTATGGCTACACCTTC. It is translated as CASSLSGVNYGYTF.

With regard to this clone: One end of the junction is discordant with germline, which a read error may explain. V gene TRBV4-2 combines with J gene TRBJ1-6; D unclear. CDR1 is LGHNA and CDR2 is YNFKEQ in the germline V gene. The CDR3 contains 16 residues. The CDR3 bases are TGTGCCAGCAGGCAAGACCAGGCAGAAGGTCGTTCACCCCTCCACTTT. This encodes CASRQDQAEGRSPLHF.

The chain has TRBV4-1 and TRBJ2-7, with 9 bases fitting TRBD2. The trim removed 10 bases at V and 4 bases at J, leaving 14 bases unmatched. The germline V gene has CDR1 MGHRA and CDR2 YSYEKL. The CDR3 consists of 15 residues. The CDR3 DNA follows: TGCGCCACCTCCGACGCCCATAGCGGGAGATACGAGCAGTACTTC. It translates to CATSDAHSGRYEQYF.

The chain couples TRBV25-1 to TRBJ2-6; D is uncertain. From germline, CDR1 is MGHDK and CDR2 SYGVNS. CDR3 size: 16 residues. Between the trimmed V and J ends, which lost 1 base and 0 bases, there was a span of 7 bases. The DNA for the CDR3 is TGTGCCAGCAGTGAATTGAAAGTCTCTGGGGCCAACGTCCTGACTTTC. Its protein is CASSELKVSGANVLTF.

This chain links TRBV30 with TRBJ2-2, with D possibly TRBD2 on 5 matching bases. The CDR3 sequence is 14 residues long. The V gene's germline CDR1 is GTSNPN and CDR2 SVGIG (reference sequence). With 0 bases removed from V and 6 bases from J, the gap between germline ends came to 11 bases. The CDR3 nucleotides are TGTGCCTGGAGTGTAAGAGGCGGGTCCGGGGAGCTGTTTTTT. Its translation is CAWSVRGGSGELFF. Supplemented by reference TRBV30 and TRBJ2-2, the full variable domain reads SQTIHQWPATLVQPVGSPLSLECTVEGTSNPNLYWYRQAAGRGLQLLFYSVGIGQISSEVPQNLSASRPQDRQFILSSKKLLLSDSGFYLCAWSVRGGSGELFFGEGSRLTVL.

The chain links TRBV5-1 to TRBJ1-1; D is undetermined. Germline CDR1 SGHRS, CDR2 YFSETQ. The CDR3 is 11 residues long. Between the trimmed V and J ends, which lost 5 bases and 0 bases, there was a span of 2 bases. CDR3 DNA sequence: TGCGCCAGCAGGTTGAACACTGAAGCTTTCTTT. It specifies CASRLNTEAFF. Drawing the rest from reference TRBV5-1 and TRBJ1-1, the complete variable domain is KAGVTQTPRYLIKTRGQQVTLSCSPISGHRSVSWYQQTPGQGLQFLFEYFSETQRNKGNFPGRFSGRQFSNSRSEMNVSTLELGDSALYLCASRLNTEAFFGQGTRLTVV.

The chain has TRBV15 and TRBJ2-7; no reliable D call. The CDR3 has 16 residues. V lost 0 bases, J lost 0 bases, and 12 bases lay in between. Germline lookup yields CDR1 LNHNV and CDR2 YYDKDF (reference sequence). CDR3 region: CATSREFSGNSYEQYF. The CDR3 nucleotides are TGTGCCACCAGCAGAGAATTCTCCGGCAACTCCTACGAGCAGTACTTC.

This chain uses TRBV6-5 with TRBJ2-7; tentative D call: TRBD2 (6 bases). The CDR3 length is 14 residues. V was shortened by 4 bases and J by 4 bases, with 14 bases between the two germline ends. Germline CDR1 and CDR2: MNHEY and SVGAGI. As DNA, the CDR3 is TGTGCCAGCAGTTTGGGAGGCCCTCTTTACGAGCAGTACTTC. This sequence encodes CASSLGGPLYEQYF.